This TCR beta chain was sequenced for a study of control samples from healthy donors and cancer patients. The V gene's germline CDR1 is MNHEY and CDR2 SMNVEV (reference sequence). The CDR3 runs 14 residues. V lost 6 bases and J lost 10; bases outside the gene matches: 12. Clones were sequenced by immunoSEQ multiplex PCR, and TCRdb holds only the in-frame ones, with some missing. There are 150,000 to 200,000 clones in the sample; approximately 94% occur only once, and just over 1.4% lies in the top ten. The sequenced material came from blood. The chain couples TRBV27 to TRBJ2-1; 7 bases line up with TRBD2. This clonotype originated in a man aged 30-40 years in good health. CDR3 in amino acids: CASREAGRTSEQFF. The CDR3 nucleotides read TGTGCCAGCAGAGAAGCGGGGCGTACTTCCGAGCAGTTCTTC.